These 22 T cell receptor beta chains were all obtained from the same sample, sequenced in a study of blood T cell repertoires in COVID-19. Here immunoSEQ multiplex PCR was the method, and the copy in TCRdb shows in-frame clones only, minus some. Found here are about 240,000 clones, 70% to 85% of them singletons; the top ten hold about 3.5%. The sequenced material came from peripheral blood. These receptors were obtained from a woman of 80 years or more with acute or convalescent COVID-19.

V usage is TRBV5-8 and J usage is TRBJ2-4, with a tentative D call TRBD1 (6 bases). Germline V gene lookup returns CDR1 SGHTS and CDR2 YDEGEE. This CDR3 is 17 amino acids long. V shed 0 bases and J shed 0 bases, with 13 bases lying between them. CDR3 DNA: TGTGCCAGCAGCTTGGCCTCAGGGACACTAGCCAAAAACATTCAGTACTTC. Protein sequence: CASSLASGTLAKNIQYF.

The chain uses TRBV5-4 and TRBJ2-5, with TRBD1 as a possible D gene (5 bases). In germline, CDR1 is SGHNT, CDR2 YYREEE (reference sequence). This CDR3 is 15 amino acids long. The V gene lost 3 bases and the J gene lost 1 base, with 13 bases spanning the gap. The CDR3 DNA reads TGTGCCAGCAGCTCCTACAGTGACAGCCAAGAGACCCAGTACTTC. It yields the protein CASSSYSDSQETQYF.

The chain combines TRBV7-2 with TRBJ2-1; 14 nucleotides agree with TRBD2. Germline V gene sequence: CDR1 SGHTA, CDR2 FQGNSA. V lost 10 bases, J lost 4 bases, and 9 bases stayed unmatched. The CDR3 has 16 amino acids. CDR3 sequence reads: CATATSGGASYNEQFF. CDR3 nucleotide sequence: TGTGCCACCGCGACTAGCGGGGGGGCTTCATACAATGAGCAGTTCTTC. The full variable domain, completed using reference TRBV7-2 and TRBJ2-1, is GAGVSQSPSNKVTEKGKDVELRCDPISGHTALYWYRQSLGQGLEFLIYFQGNSAPDKSGLPSDRFSAERTGGSVSTLTIQRTQQEDSAVYLCATATSGGASYNEQFFGPGTRLTVL.

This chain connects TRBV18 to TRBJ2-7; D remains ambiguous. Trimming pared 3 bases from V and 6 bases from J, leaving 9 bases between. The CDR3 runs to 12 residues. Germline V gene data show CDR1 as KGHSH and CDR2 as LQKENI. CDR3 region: CASSPFEAEQYF. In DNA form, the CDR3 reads TGTGCCAGCTCACCCTTTGAAGCCGAGCAGTACTTC.

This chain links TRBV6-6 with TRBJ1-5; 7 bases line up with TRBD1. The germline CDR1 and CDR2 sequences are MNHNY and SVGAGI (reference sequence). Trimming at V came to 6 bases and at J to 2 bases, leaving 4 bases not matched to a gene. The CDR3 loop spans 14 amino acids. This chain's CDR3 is CASRQGGGNQPQHF. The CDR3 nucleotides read TGTGCCAGCAGACAAGGGGGCGGCAATCAGCCCCAGCATTTT.

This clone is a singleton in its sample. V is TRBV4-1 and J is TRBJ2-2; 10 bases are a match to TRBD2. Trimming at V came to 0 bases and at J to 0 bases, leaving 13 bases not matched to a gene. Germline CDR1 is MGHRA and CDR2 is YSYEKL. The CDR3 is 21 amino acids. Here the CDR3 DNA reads TGCGCCAGCAGCCAAGATGGGGCGGGGGTAGCGGGGGGTCCGAACACCGGGGAGCTGTTTTTT. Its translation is CASSQDGAGVAGGPNTGELFF.

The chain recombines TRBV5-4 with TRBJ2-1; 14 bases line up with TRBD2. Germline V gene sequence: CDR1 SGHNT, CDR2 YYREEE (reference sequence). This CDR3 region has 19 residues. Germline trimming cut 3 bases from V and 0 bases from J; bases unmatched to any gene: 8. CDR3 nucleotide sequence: TGTGCCAGCAGCTCTCCGGGACTAGCGGGGGTGAGCTCCTACAATGAGCAGTTCTTC. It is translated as CASSSPGLAGVSSYNEQFF.

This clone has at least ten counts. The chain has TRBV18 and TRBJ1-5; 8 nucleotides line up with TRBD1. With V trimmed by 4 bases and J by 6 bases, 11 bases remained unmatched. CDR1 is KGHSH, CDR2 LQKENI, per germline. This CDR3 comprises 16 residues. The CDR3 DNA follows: TGTGCCAGCTCACTGACAACAGGGGGAATTTTTCAGCCCCAGCATTTT. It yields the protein CASSLTTGGIFQPQHF.

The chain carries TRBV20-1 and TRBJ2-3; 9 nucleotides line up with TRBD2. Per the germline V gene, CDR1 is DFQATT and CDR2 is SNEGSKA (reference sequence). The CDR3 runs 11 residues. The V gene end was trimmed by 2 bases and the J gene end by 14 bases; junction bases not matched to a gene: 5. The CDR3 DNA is TGCAGTGCTAGAACGGGACTAGCCCTGTATTTT. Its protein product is CSARTGLALYF.

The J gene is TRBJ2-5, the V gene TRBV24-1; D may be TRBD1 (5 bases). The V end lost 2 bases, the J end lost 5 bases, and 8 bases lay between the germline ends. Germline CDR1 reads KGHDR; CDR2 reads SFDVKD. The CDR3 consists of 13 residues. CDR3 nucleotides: TGTGCCACCAGTGATTCAGGGTTTGAGACCCAGTACTTC. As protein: CATSDSGFETQYF.

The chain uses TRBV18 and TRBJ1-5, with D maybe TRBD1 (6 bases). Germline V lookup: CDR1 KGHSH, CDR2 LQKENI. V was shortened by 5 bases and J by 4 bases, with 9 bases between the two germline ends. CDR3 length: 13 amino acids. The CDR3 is CASSRTDNQPQHF. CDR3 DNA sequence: TGTGCCAGCTCAAGGACAGATAATCAGCCCCAGCATTTT.

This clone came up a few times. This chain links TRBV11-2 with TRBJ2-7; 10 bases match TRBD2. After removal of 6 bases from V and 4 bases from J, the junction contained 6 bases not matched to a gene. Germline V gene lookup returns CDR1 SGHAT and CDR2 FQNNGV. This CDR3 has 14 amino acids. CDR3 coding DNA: TGTGCCAGCAGTCAGGGACTAGCGAAATACGAGCAGTACTTC. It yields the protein CASSQGLAKYEQYF.

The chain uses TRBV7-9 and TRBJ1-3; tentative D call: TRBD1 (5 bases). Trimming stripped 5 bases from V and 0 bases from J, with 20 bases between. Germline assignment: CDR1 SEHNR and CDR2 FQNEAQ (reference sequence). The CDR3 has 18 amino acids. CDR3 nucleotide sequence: TGTGCCAGCAGCCCCTTTTTATTCCCCGACAGCTCTGGAAACACCATATATTTT. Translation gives CASSPFLFPDSSGNTIYF.

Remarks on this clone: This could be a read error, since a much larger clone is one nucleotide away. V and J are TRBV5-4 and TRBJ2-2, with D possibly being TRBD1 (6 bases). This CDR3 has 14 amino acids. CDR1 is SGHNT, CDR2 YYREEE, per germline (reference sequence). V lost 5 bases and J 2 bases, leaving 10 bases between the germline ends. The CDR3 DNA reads TGTGCCAGCAGTCTCAGGGGAAACACCGGGGAGCTGTTTTTT. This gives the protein CASSLRGNTGELFF. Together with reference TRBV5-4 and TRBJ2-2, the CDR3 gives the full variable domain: ETGVTQSPTHLIKTRGQQVTLRCSSQSGHNTVSWYQQALGQGPQFIFQYYREEENGRGNFPPRFSGLQFPNYSSELNVNALELDDSALYLCASSLRGNTGELFFGEGSRLTVL.

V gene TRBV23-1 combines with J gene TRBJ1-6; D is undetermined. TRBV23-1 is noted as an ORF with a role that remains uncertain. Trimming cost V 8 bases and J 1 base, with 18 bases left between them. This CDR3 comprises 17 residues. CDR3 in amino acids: CASGSRGVRSYNSPLHF. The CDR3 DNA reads TGCGCCAGCGGAAGTCGCGGCGTTAGGTCCTATAATTCACCCCTCCACTTT.

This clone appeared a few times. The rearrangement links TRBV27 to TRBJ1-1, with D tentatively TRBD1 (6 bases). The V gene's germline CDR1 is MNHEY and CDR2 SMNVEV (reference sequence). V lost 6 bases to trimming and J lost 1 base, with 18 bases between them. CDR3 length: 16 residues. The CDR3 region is CASSLRADRSNTEAFF. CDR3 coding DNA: TGTGCCAGCAGCCTGAGGGCTGACAGGTCGAACACTGAAGCTTTCTTT.

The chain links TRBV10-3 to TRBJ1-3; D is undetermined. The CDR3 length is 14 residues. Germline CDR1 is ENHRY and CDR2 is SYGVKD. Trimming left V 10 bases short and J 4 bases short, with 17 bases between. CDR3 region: CATALWASGNTIYF. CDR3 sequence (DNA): TGTGCCACCGCCTTGTGGGCGTCAGGAAACACCATATATTTT.

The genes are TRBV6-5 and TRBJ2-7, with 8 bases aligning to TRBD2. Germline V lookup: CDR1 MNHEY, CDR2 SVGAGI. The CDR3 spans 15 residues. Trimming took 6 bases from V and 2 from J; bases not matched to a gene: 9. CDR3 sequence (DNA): TGTGCCAGCAGCCGGGAGGGGCGAAGTCCCTACGAGCAGTACTTC. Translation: CASSREGRSPYEQYF.

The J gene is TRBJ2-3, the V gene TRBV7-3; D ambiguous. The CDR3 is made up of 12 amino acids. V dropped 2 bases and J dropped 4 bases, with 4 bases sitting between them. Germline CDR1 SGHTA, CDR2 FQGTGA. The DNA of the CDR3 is TGTGCCAGCAGCTTAGGAGCAGATACGCAGTATTTT. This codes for CASSLGADTQYF.

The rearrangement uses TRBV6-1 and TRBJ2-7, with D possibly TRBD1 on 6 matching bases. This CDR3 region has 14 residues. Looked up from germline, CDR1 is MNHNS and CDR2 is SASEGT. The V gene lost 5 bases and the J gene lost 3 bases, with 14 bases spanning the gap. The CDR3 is CASSTSGQYYEQYF. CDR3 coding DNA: TGTGCCAGCAGTACATCCGGACAGTACTACGAGCAGTACTTC.

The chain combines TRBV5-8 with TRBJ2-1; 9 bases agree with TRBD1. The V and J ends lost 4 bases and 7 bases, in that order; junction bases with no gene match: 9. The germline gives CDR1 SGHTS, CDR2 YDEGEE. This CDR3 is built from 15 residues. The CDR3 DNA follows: TGTGCCAGCAGCCCTAACTCCGGGACAGGGAATGAGCAGTTCTTC. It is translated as CASSPNSGTGNEQFF.

CDR3: CASSLDGDTSTEAFF. As DNA, the CDR3 is TGCGCCAGCAGCTTGGACGGGGACACCTCCACTGAAGCTTTCTTT. The rearrangement uses TRBV5-1 and TRBJ1-1, with D possibly matching TRBD1 (6 bases). Per the germline V gene, CDR1 is SGHRS and CDR2 is YFSETQ. CDR3 length: 15 amino acids. V lost 0 bases, J lost 4 bases, and 13 bases lay in between.